This T cell receptor beta chain emerged from a study of control samples from healthy donors and cancer patients. Only in-frame clones appear in the TCRdb table, and some are missing; sequencing was by immunoSEQ multiplex PCR. The sample contains roughly 80,000 clones, about 90% of which appear only once. Germline V gene data show CDR1 as SGHTA and CDR2 as FQGNSA. V was trimmed by 0 bases and J by 0 bases, leaving 9 bases between them. The CDR3 totals 16 residues. This clonotype was sampled from a woman aged 55-69 years with head and neck cancer. The sequenced material came from PBMCs. The V gene is TRBV7-2, the J gene TRBJ1-3; D ambiguous. The CDR3 protein is CASSLASGNSGNTIYF. The CDR3 DNA reads TGTGCCAGCAGCTTAGCGTCGGGGAACTCTGGAAACACCATATATTTT. The complete variable domain, with remaining parts taken from reference TRBV7-2 and TRBJ1-3, reads GAGVSQSPSNKVTEKGKDVELRCDPISGHTALYWYRQSLGQGLEFLIYFQGNSAPDKSGLPSDRFSAERTGGSVSTLTIQRTQQEDSAVYLCASSLASGNSGNTIYFGEGSWLTVV.